The source of this T cell receptor (beta chain) is a study of cytomegalovirus exposure and HLA in healthy donors. Study-wide results and caveats: Many donors shared some public TCRs, even though most TCR sequences were rare. Certain sequence variants were highly shared and formed a cluster, and this cluster was likely a sequencing artifact.

On this clone: Its antigen is currently unknown.

Although they were nominally healthy when sampled, donors likely had unrecorded immune exposures. PCR was performed using 60 Vbeta and 13 Jbeta primers. In the source study's methods: Per a later analysis, the number of unique TCR beta chains was approximately 73 million, of which around 9.9 million were shared. Sequenced by immunoSEQ multiplex PCR; TCRdb stores in-frame clones only, minus some. That table supplies the V and J calls and clone size; D and trimming were determined from the DNA. The sample lists about 240,000 clones, around 81% occurring once. Trimming stripped 2 bases from V and 1 base from J, with 12 bases between. The CDR3 runs to 15 residues. Germline V gene sequence: CDR1 SNHLY, CDR2 FYNNEI.

Sequenced material: PBMCs. The V and J genes are TRBV2 and TRBJ2-7, with D tentatively TRBD2 (5 bases). The source of this sequence is a woman aged 55 to 70 in good health and CMV-seropositive. The CDR3 DNA sequence: TGTGCCAGCAGTGAACTAAGCGGCCTGTCCTACGAGCAGTACTTC. Amino acid sequence: CASSELSGLSYEQYF.